The present TCR beta chain was sequenced within a study of cytomegalovirus exposure and HLA in healthy donors. The study's findings and limits: What a later analysis reportedly showed was that an Asian-associated ancestry cluster had fewer N-insertions than the approximately 670-donor mean. In presence/absence analyses, roughly uniform sequencing depth across donors was assumed. Later analysis associated a missense DCLRE1C variant with TCR beta V- and J-gene trimming.

PCR employed 60 Vbeta and 13 Jbeta primers. The protocol was immunoSEQ multiplex PCR, while the TCRdb copy is restricted to in-frame clones and leaves out a portion. The data contain some 160,000 clones, roughly 85% of them singletons. Worth noting for this clone: Antigen: not known. At one end the junction does not follow the germline gene, possibly because of a read error.

Germline V gene lookup returns CDR1 SQVTM and CDR2 ANQGSEA. The CDR3 consists of 12 residues. Material: PBMCs. The TCR was taken from a woman aged 40 to 50 in good health and CMV-seronegative. The chain employs TRBV29-1 and TRBJ1-3; the D gene is possibly TRBD1 (5 bases). In DNA form, the CDR3 reads TGCAGCGCCGGGGGAAATGGAAACGCCATATATTTT. This gives the protein CSAGGNGNAIYF.